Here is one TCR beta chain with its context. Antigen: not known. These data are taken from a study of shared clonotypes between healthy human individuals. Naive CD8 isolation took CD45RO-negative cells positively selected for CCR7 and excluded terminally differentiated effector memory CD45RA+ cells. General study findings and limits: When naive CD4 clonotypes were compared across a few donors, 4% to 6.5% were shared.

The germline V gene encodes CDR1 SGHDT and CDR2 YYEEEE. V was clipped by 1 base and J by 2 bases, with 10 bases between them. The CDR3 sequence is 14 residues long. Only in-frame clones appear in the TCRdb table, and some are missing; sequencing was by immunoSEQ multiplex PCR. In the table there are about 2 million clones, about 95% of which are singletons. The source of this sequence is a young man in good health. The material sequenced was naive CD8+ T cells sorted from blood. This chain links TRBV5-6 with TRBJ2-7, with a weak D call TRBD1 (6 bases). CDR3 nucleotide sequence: TGTGCCAGCAGCTTGAAGGGGGATCCCTACGAGCAGTACTTC. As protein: CASSLKGDPYEQYF. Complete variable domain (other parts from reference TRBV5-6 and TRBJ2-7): DAGVTQSPTHLIKTRGQQVTLRCSPKSGHDTVSWYQQALGQGPQFIFQYYEEEERQRGNFPDRFSGHQFPNYSSELNVNALLLGDSALYLCASSLKGDPYEQYFGPGTRLTVT.